Each of the 11 T cell receptor beta chains below was sequenced from the same sample in a study of CD8+ T cells in alopecia areata. RNA, once extracted, was reverse transcribed into cDNA for use as the sequencing template. This table comes from immunoSEQ multiplex PCR, and its TCRdb copy is limited to in-frame clones, with some not included. In the table there are almost 250,000 clones, about 68% of which are singletons. Sequences were derived from CD4+ T cells sorted from blood, sampled at week 0. The receptors derive from a human donor with alopecia areata.

In this sample, this clone turned up a few times. The chain combines TRBV4-3 with TRBJ1-6, with a weak D call TRBD1 (5 bases). This CDR3 contains 15 residues. CDR1 and CDR2 (germline): LGHNA, YSLEER. Trimming took 4 bases from V and 8 from J, leaving 15 bases between them. The CDR3: CASSLFLGTHSPLHF. The CDR3 DNA sequence: TGCGCCAGCAGCCTCTTCTTAGGGACTCATTCACCCCTCCACTTT.

In DNA form, the CDR3 reads TGCGCCAGCAGCTTGACAGGGAGCTCCTACGAGCAGTACTTC. Amino acids: CASSLTGSSYEQYF. The rearrangement uses TRBV5-1 and TRBJ2-7; D might be TRBD1 (6 bases). Trimming took off 1 base at V and 0 bases at J, with 8 bases between the two ends. Germline V gene lookup returns CDR1 SGHRS and CDR2 YFSETQ. The CDR3 has 14 residues.

The DNA of the CDR3 is TGTGCCAGCAGATACCCGGGCCTCGGGAGTAATTCACCCCTCCACTTT. This gives the protein CASRYPGLGSNSPLHF. V and J are TRBV6-5 and TRBJ1-6; D call uncertain. CDR1 and CDR2 from the germline V gene are MNHEY and SVGAGI. Trimming left V 6 bases short and J 6 bases short, with 18 bases between. The CDR3 consists of 16 residues.

The chain couples TRBV30 to TRBJ1-5; possible D gene TRBD1, 6 bases. From germline, CDR1 is GTSNPN and CDR2 SVGIG (reference sequence). The V gene lost 0 bases and the J gene lost 2 bases, with 14 bases spanning the gap. The CDR3 covers 16 residues. Here the CDR3 reads CAWSVQTGFGNQPQHF. In DNA form, the CDR3 reads TGTGCCTGGAGTGTACAAACAGGGTTTGGCAATCAGCCCCAGCATTTT.

Comment on this clone: Other DNA sequences from this sample encode an identical CDR3 as well. The chain couples TRBV9 to TRBJ2-5; TRBD2 matches at 12 bases. The CDR3 consists of 15 residues. With 2 bases clipped from V and 5 bases from J, the junction kept 4 bases outside the gene matches. Germline V gene sequence: CDR1 SGDLS, CDR2 YYNGEE. CDR3 bases: TGTGCCAGCAGCGTGCTAGCGGGGGGGCCGGAGACCCAGTACTTC. Protein sequence: CASSVLAGGPETQYF.

The chain recombines TRBV5-4 with TRBJ2-1; the match to TRBD2 covers 13 bases. Losses at the gene ends were 4 bases for V and 8 bases for J; bases not matched to a gene: 6. The CDR3 extends over 15 amino acids. Germline V CDR1 and CDR2: SGHNT, YYREEE (reference sequence). Here the CDR3 DNA reads TGTGCCAGCAGCATAACTAGCGGGGGGGTGGATGAGCAGTTCTTC. This gives the protein CASSITSGGVDEQFF.

This chain links TRBV7-2 with TRBJ1-6, with D maybe TRBD1 (6 bases). The CDR3 totals 14 residues. Between the trimmed V and J ends, which lost 6 bases and 6 bases, there was a span of 12 bases. Germline CDR1 is SGHTA and CDR2 is FQGNSA. CDR3: CASSRQDINSPLHF. The CDR3 DNA follows: TGTGCCAGCAGTCGACAGGATATTAATTCACCCCTCCACTTT.

This chain's CDR3 is CASSLGGLAGSYEQYF. CDR3 DNA: TGTGCCAGCAGCCTCGGAGGTCTAGCGGGGTCCTACGAGCAGTACTTC. J is TRBJ2-7 and V is TRBV4-2; 9 positions match TRBD2. This CDR3 region has 16 residues. The V gene end was trimmed by 4 bases and the J gene end by 1 base; junction bases not matched to a gene: 8. Germline CDR1 LGHNA, CDR2 YNFKEQ.

As concerns this clone: Other DNA sequences in the sample encode the same CDR3. This chain joins TRBV18 and TRBJ2-7; D gene unclear. This CDR3 comprises 12 residues. Trimming removed 3 bases at V and 4 bases at J, with 7 bases between. The V gene's germline CDR1 is KGHSH and CDR2 LQKENI. For the CDR3, the DNA is TGTGCCAGCTCACCCCTGGGTTACGAGCAGTACTTC. Encoded protein: CASSPLGYEQYF.

This rearrangement joins TRBV30 to TRBJ1-1, with D possibly matching TRBD1 (5 bases). Trimming stripped 3 bases from V and 2 bases from J, with 13 bases between. Germline V gene data show CDR1 as GTSNPN and CDR2 as SVGIG (reference sequence). There are 14 residues in the CDR3. In DNA form, the CDR3 reads TGTGCCTGGAGCAAAGGGACGTCAAACACTGAAGCTTTCTTT. Encoded protein: CAWSKGTSNTEAFF.

This chain connects TRBV7-3 to TRBJ2-3, with a possible D match to TRBD1 (5 bases). V lost 5 bases and J lost 0, with 6 bases in between. The CDR3 runs to 13 residues. In germline, CDR1 is SGHTA, CDR2 FQGTGA. The chain's CDR3 is CASSRGSTDTQYF. Here the CDR3 DNA reads TGTGCCAGCAGCAGGGGAAGCACAGATACGCAGTATTTT.